Following are 5 T cell receptor beta chains from one sample sequenced in a study of response to subunit inactivated influenza vaccine. TCRdb analysed the RT-PCR reads with MiXCR anew, one entry per CDR3 protein. The repertoire includes 650,000 to 800,000 distinct CDR3 sequences, about a fifth of them detected once, and 11% sits in the top ten. Here the sequenced sample was PBMCs from blood, taken roughly 5 days after vaccination. The receptor source for this set is a man aged 45-65 years who received an inactivated influenza vaccine.

This chain links TRBV7-3 with TRBJ2-3; 8 bases align to TRBD1. V gave up 5 bases and J gave up 4 bases; unmatched junction bases: 11. CDR1 SGHTA and CDR2 FQGTGA come from the germline V gene. The CDR3 covers 16 residues. The CDR3, as DNA: TGTGCCAGCAGCCTAGGCGGGGACAGGAGCTCAGATACGCAGTATTTT. This sequence encodes CASSLGGDRSSDTQYF.

The chain links TRBV12-3 or TRBV12-4 to TRBJ1-1; D unresolved. V was pared by 2 bases and J by 1 base, with 8 bases between. The CDR3 contains 14 residues. The CDR3 loop is CASSLYRRNTEAFF. In nucleotides, the CDR3 is TGTGCCAGCAGTTTATACCGACGGAACACTGAAGCTTTCTTT.

The chain carries TRBV7-8 and TRBJ2-7, with 7 bases fitting TRBD2. The V gene's germline CDR1 is SGHVS and CDR2 FQNEAQ. This CDR3 spans 14 amino acids. The trim removed 1 base at V and 6 bases at J, leaving 6 bases unmatched. CDR3 coding DNA: TGTGCCAGCAGCTTAGATCAGCGGGGAAGCGAGCAGTACTTC. Translated: CASSLDQRGSEQYF. Looking up the rest from reference TRBV7-8 and TRBJ2-7 gives the full variable domain: GAGVSQSPRYKVAKRGQDVALRCDPISGHVSLFWYQQALGQGPEFLTYFQNEAQLDKSGLPSDRFFAERPEGSVSTLKIQRTQQEDSAVYLCASSLDQRGSEQYFGPGTRLTVT.

This clonotype has just a few counts. This chain uses TRBV12-3 or TRBV12-4 with TRBJ1-1; D not resolved. The CDR3 contains 14 residues. V lost 7 bases and J 4 bases, leaving 16 bases between the germline ends. CDR3 sequence reads: CASIPGLDGTEAFF. The CDR3 coding sequence is TGTGCCAGCATCCCGGGCCTGGACGGCACTGAAGCTTTCTTT.

This clonotype was detected a few times. This chain uses TRBV7-2 with TRBJ2-1; 10 nucleotides align to TRBD1. This CDR3 contains 15 residues. The germline V gene encodes CDR1 SGHTA and CDR2 FQGNSA. With V trimmed by 5 bases and J by 6 bases, 7 bases remained unmatched. The CDR3 coding sequence is TGTGCCAGCAGCCGGGGGACAGGGGCTCGCAATGAGCAGTTCTTC. As protein: CASSRGTGARNEQFF.